The sequence of this T cell receptor beta chain was determined in a study of CD8+CD57+ T cells in acquired aplastic anemia. Study results and caveats: Any difference that existed in CD8+ Simpson's diversity between patients and controls was not significant. Patients and controls were found to share 25 to 35 CD8+ CDR3 sequences.

According to the study, genomic DNA was the template for TCR beta VDJ and CDR3 profiling. TCRdb reprocessed the reads with MiXCR, giving one entry per CDR3 protein. The repertoire holds roughly 160,000 distinct CDR3 sequences, with 40% to 50% as singletons. All patients picked for sequencing had shown, by flow cytometry, an expansion of CD8+CD57+ cells. There were no patients without severe acquired aplastic anemia. The sample holds many counts of this clonotype. What it binds is unknown. The V gene lost 6 bases and the J gene lost 2 bases, with 5 bases spanning the gap. The CDR3 sequence is 12 residues long.

The TCR was taken from a human donor with aplastic anemia. Sequencing was carried out using sorted CD4+, CD8+, or CD8+CD57+ T cells (not recorded which) from PBMCs. This chain uses TRBV12-3 or TRBV12-4 with TRBJ1-5, with no clear D. The CDR3 region has the DNA TGTGCCAGCAGGGGCGGCAATCAGCCCCAGCATTTT. Translated, it gives CASRGGNQPQHF.